This T cell receptor beta chain originates from a study of blood T cell repertoires in COVID-19. Turning to the study itself: Italy, Spain and the United States were the sources of the convalescent and acute COVID-19 samples. PBMCs, B-cell-depleted T cells, or T cells were the source of the cDNA or gDNA that made up the material.

Authors' processing steps: Amplification of reference gene primers provided the estimated nucleated cell counts. Clones were sequenced by immunoSEQ multiplex PCR, and TCRdb holds only the in-frame ones, with some missing. V and J calls and clone size are as listed in that table; D and trimming were resolved from the DNA. The sample shows some 390,000 clones, 70% to 90% of them seen only once. As for this clone: A read error may produce the germline difference seen at one junction end.

Germline V CDR1 and CDR2: SGHTA, FQGNSA. The length of the CDR3 is 16 residues. Sequencing used peripheral blood. The chain recombines TRBV7-2 with TRBJ1-2; 7 bases match TRBD1. The TCR originated in a human donor in a cohort sampled during active COVID-19. The CDR3 region is CASSLAPEGADYGYTF. CDR3 DNA: TGTGCCAGCAGCCTAGCCCCGGAGGGGGCCGACTATGGCTACACCTTC.